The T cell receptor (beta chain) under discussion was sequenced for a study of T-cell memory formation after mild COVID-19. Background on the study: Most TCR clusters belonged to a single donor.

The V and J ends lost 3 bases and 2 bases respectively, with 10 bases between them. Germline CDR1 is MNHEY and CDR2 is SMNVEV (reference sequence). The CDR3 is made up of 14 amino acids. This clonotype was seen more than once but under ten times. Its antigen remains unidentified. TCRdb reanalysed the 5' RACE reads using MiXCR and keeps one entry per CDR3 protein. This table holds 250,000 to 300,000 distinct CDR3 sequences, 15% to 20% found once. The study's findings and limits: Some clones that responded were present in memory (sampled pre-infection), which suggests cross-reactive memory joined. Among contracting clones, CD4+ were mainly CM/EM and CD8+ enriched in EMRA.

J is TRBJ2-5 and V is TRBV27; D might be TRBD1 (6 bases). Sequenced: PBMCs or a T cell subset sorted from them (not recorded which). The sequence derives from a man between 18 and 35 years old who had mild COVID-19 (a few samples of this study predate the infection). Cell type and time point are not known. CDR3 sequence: CASSLQGRQETQYF. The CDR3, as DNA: TGTGCCAGCAGTTTGCAGGGGCGGCAAGAGACCCAGTACTTC.